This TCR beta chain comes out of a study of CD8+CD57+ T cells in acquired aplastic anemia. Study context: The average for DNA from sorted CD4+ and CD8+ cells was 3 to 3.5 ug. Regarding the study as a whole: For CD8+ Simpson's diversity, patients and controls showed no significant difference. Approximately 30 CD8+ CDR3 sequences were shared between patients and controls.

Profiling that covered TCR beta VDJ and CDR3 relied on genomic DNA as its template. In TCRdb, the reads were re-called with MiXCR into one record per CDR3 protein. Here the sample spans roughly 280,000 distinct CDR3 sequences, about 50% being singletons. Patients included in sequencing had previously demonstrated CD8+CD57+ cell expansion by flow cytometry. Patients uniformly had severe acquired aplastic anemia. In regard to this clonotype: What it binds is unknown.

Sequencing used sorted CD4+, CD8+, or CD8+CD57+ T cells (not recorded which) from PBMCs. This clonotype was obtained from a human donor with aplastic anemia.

CDR3: CASSLVVSYEQYF. The CDR3 region has the DNA TGCGCCAGCAGCTTGGTCGTGAGCTACGAGCAGTACTTC. The chain is built from TRBV5-1 and TRBJ2-7; D unresolved. The length of the CDR3 is 13 residues. From germline, CDR1 is SGHRS and CDR2 YFSETQ. V lost 0 bases to trimming and J lost 3 bases, with 7 bases between them.